The rows below give T cell receptor beta chains drawn from one sample of a study of T cells and Merkel cell carcinoma outcomes. The repertoire was sequenced with immunoSEQ multiplex PCR; TCRdb's copy has only in-frame clones and lacks some. The table lists about 19,000 clones, roughly 80% of them singletons. Sequenced input: tumor tissue from Merkel cell carcinoma. These receptors were taken from a human donor with Merkel cell carcinoma. The CDR3 runs from the conserved cysteine through the conserved F or W. Fields, in order: D gene, clone size, J gene, V gene, CDR3 protein, CDR3 DNA. D genes are given only for firm matches. Only part of the rows carry a size: once, few, many, or a class if the clone is expanded.

d_call: TRBD2
clone_size: NA
j_call: TRBJ2-1
v_call: TRBV11-3
cdr3_aa: CASSLESLAGYNEQFF
cdr3_nt: TGTGCCAGCAGCTTAGAGAGTCTAGCGGGTTACAATGAGCAGTTCTTC

d_call: NA
clone_size: NA
j_call: TRBJ2-7
v_call: TRBV7-3
cdr3_aa: CASTIDTFEQYF
cdr3_nt: TGTGCCAGCACCATTGACACTTTCGAGCAGTACTTC

d_call: NA
clone_size: NA
j_call: TRBJ2-3
v_call: TRBV14
cdr3_aa: CASSQVTGEWGDTQYF
cdr3_nt: TGTGCCAGCAGCCAAGTTACGGGGGAGTGGGGAGATACGCAGTATTTT

d_call: NA
clone_size: NA
j_call: TRBJ1-2
v_call: TRBV18
cdr3_aa: CASSRRQGSSGYTF
cdr3_nt: TGTGCCAGCTCACGACGGCAGGGATCGAGTGGTTACACCTTC

d_call: TRBD1
clone_size: NA
j_call: TRBJ1-1
v_call: TRBV7-4
cdr3_aa: CASQGQGASEAFF
cdr3_nt: TGTGCCAGCCAGGGACAGGGGGCCTCTGAAGCTTTCTTT

d_call: NA
clone_size: NA
j_call: TRBJ1-1
v_call: TRBV5-1
cdr3_aa: CASSRSGGLRTEAFF
cdr3_nt: TGCGCCAGCAGCCGTTCCGGTGGGCTAAGGACTGAAGCTTTCTTT

d_call: TRBD1
clone_size: NA
j_call: TRBJ1-5
v_call: TRBV5-1
cdr3_aa: CASSLSDRVGQPQHF
cdr3_nt: TGCGCCAGCAGCTTGTCGGACAGGGTAGGTCAGCCCCAGCATTTT

d_call: NA
clone_size: NA
j_call: TRBJ1-1
v_call: TRBV6-1
cdr3_aa: CASSFPGAYTEAFF
cdr3_nt: TGTGCCAGCAGCTTTCCCGGGGCTTACACTGAAGCTTTCTTT

d_call: NA
clone_size: NA
j_call: TRBJ1-1
v_call: TRBV19
cdr3_aa: CASTWGKREAFF
cdr3_nt: TGTGCCAGTACGTGGGGAAAGAGGGAAGCTTTCTTT

d_call: NA
clone_size: NA
j_call: TRBJ1-2
v_call: TRBV29-1
cdr3_aa: CSVQGYGYTF
cdr3_nt: TGCAGCGTACAGGGCTATGGCTACACCTTC

d_call: NA
clone_size: NA
j_call: TRBJ1-1
v_call: TRBV9
cdr3_aa: CASSLLGANTEAFF
cdr3_nt: TGTGCCAGCAGCCTCTTAGGGGCGAACACTGAAGCTTTCTTT

d_call: NA
clone_size: NA
j_call: TRBJ2-1
v_call: TRBV14
cdr3_aa: CASSQFGANLYNEQFF
cdr3_nt: TGTGCCAGCAGCCAATTCGGGGCGAACCTTTACAATGAGCAGTTCTTC

d_call: NA
clone_size: NA
j_call: TRBJ1-1
v_call: TRBV5-1
cdr3_aa: CASSGGAGFVDGGAFF
cdr3_nt: TGCGCCAGCAGCGGCGGGGCAGGCTTTGTGGACGGGGGCGCTTTCTTT

d_call: NA
clone_size: once
j_call: TRBJ1-5
v_call: TRBV30
cdr3_aa: CAWSRDNSNQPQHF
cdr3_nt: TGTGCCTGGAGTAGAGACAATAGCAATCAGCCCCAGCATTTT

d_call: NA
clone_size: NA
j_call: TRBJ2-3
v_call: TRBV18
cdr3_aa: CASSYRGGDTQYF
cdr3_nt: TGTGCCAGCTCTTACAGGGGGGGCGATACGCAGTATTTT

d_call: NA
clone_size: NA
j_call: TRBJ1-5
v_call: TRBV5-1
cdr3_aa: CASSLKTGKPQHF
cdr3_nt: TGCGCCAGCAGCCTTAAAACGGGGAAACCCCAGCATTTT

d_call: NA
clone_size: NA
j_call: TRBJ1-1
v_call: TRBV6-5
cdr3_aa: CASSSRGRARTEAFF
cdr3_nt: TGTGCCAGCAGTTCCCGAGGTAGGGCACGGACTGAAGCTTTCTTT

d_call: NA
clone_size: NA
j_call: TRBJ2-5
v_call: TRBV7-9
cdr3_aa: CASSLRAQETQYF
cdr3_nt: TGTGCCAGCAGTTTGCGGGCGCAAGAGACCCAGTACTTC

d_call: NA
clone_size: NA
j_call: TRBJ2-5
v_call: TRBV9
cdr3_aa: CASSVEGVGETQYF
cdr3_nt: TGTGCCAGCAGCGTAGAGGGCGTAGGAGAGACCCAGTACTTC

d_call: NA
clone_size: NA
j_call: TRBJ2-3
v_call: TRBV11-2
cdr3_aa: CASSLGSLTDTQYF
cdr3_nt: TGTGCCAGCAGCTTGGGCAGCCTCACAGATACGCAGTATTTT

d_call: NA
clone_size: NA
j_call: TRBJ1-1
v_call: TRBV5-4
cdr3_aa: CASSLESLEAFF
cdr3_nt: TGTGCCAGCAGCTTGGAGTCACTTGAAGCTTTCTTT

d_call: NA
clone_size: NA
j_call: TRBJ1-2
v_call: TRBV5-1
cdr3_aa: CASSPNLYGYTF
cdr3_nt: TGCGCCAGCAGCCCGAATCTATATGGCTACACCTTC

d_call: NA
clone_size: NA
j_call: TRBJ2-2
v_call: TRBV5-1
cdr3_aa: CASTLWGLASLTGELFF
cdr3_nt: TGCGCCAGCACCCTATGGGGGCTAGCCAGCCTAACCGGGGAGCTGTTTTTT

d_call: NA
clone_size: once
j_call: TRBJ2-5
v_call: TRBV5-6
cdr3_aa: CASSSSQETQYF
cdr3_nt: TGTGCCAGCAGCTCATCCCAAGAGACCCAGTACTTC

d_call: TRBD1
clone_size: once
j_call: TRBJ1-4
v_call: TRBV25-1
cdr3_aa: CASTATRGRGEKLFF
cdr3_nt: TGTGCCAGCACGGCGACCAGGGGGCGCGGTGAAAAACTGTTTTTT

d_call: NA
clone_size: once
j_call: TRBJ1-4
v_call: TRBV6-5
cdr3_aa: CASSSGDGGRVFF
cdr3_nt: TGTGCCAGCAGTTCCGGGGACGGGGGTAGGGTGTTTTTT

d_call: NA
clone_size: NA
j_call: TRBJ2-4
v_call: TRBV13
cdr3_aa: CASSLGSPSIQYF
cdr3_nt: TGTGCCAGCAGCTTAGGTAGCCCGAGCATTCAGTACTTC

d_call: NA
clone_size: NA
j_call: TRBJ1-1
v_call: TRBV4-1
cdr3_aa: CASSQTPGQGLNTEAFF
cdr3_nt: TGCGCCAGCAGCCAAACCCCCGGCCAGGGGCTGAACACTGAAGCTTTCTTT

d_call: TRBD2
clone_size: NA
j_call: TRBJ2-3
v_call: TRBV28
cdr3_aa: CASSVTSGRVTDTQYF
cdr3_nt: TGTGCCAGCAGCGTGACTAGCGGGAGGGTCACAGATACGCAGTATTTT

d_call: TRBD2
clone_size: NA
j_call: TRBJ2-7
v_call: TRBV13
cdr3_aa: CASRSREAPSYEQYF
cdr3_nt: TGTGCCAGCAGGTCTCGGGAGGCCCCCTCCTACGAGCAGTACTTC

d_call: TRBD2
clone_size: NA
j_call: TRBJ2-5
v_call: TRBV13
cdr3_aa: CASSLRGGDGETQYF
cdr3_nt: TGTGCCAGCAGCTTACGCGGGGGGGACGGGGAGACCCAGTACTTC

d_call: NA
clone_size: NA
j_call: TRBJ2-5
v_call: TRBV18
cdr3_aa: CASSPLALETQYF
cdr3_nt: TGTGCCAGCTCACCACTTGCGCTGGAGACCCAGTACTTC

d_call: TRBD2
clone_size: once
j_call: TRBJ2-1
v_call: TRBV5-1
cdr3_aa: CASRGLAGDNEQFF
cdr3_nt: TGCGCCAGCAGAGGACTAGCGGGAGACAATGAGCAGTTCTTC

d_call: NA
clone_size: NA
j_call: TRBJ2-7
v_call: TRBV7-8
cdr3_aa: CASSLVGVRGNEQYF
cdr3_nt: TGTGCCAGCAGCTTAGTGGGGGTCAGGGGAAACGAGCAGTACTTC

d_call: NA
clone_size: NA
j_call: TRBJ2-5
v_call: TRBV4-1
cdr3_aa: CASSQGQGGWETQYF
cdr3_nt: TGCGCCAGCAGCCAAGGACAGGGAGGTTGGGAGACCCAGTACTTC

d_call: TRBD1
clone_size: NA
j_call: TRBJ2-1
v_call: TRBV6-1
cdr3_aa: CASSDDRAYNEQFF
cdr3_nt: TGTGCCAGCAGTGATGACAGGGCCTACAATGAGCAGTTCTTC

d_call: NA
clone_size: NA
j_call: TRBJ2-5
v_call: TRBV11-1
cdr3_aa: CASRPPGTVKETQYF
cdr3_nt: TGTGCCAGCAGGCCCCCCGGGACGGTTAAAGAGACCCAGTACTTC

d_call: TRBD1
clone_size: NA
j_call: TRBJ2-7
v_call: TRBV2
cdr3_aa: CVTGTGYEQYF
cdr3_nt: TGTGTCACCGGGACAGGCTACGAGCAGTACTTC

d_call: NA
clone_size: few
j_call: TRBJ1-6
v_call: TRBV6-5
cdr3_aa: CASNPLSGPSSPLHF
cdr3_nt: TGTGCCAGCAATCCACTTTCAGGTCCTAGCTCACCCCTCCACTTT

d_call: NA
clone_size: NA
j_call: TRBJ1-1
v_call: TRBV4-1
cdr3_aa: CASSRIAGLNTEAFF
cdr3_nt: TGCGCCAGCAGCCGCATAGCTGGATTAAACACTGAAGCTTTCTTT

d_call: NA
clone_size: once
j_call: TRBJ1-2
v_call: TRBV4-1
cdr3_aa: CASSQPQGRYGYTF
cdr3_nt: TGCGCCAGCAGCCAACCCCAGGGCCGCTATGGCTACACCTTC

d_call: NA
clone_size: NA
j_call: TRBJ2-5
v_call: TRBV4-2
cdr3_aa: CASSQGTRGLETQYF
cdr3_nt: TGTGCCAGCAGCCAAGGTACTAGGGGTTTGGAGACCCAGTACTTC

d_call: NA
clone_size: NA
j_call: TRBJ2-3
v_call: TRBV5-1
cdr3_aa: CASSSVGGTDTQYF
cdr3_nt: TGCGCCAGCAGCTCCGTCGGGGGCACAGATACGCAGTATTTT

d_call: TRBD1
clone_size: few
j_call: TRBJ2-7
v_call: TRBV7-2
cdr3_aa: CASSLRGGPYEQYF
cdr3_nt: TGTGCCAGCAGCCTAAGAGGGGGCCCCTACGAGCAGTACTTC

d_call: NA
clone_size: once
j_call: TRBJ2-3
v_call: TRBV20-1
cdr3_aa: CSATYVDTQYF
cdr3_nt: TGCAGTGCTACCTACGTAGATACGCAGTATTTT

d_call: NA
clone_size: NA
j_call: TRBJ2-7
v_call: TRBV6-1
cdr3_aa: CASSDWGISYEQYF
cdr3_nt: TGTGCCAGCAGTGACTGGGGGATATCATACGAGCAGTACTTC

d_call: TRBD1
clone_size: NA
j_call: TRBJ1-2
v_call: TRBV4-1
cdr3_aa: CASSQGQGMGYGYTF
cdr3_nt: TGCGCCAGCAGCCAAGGACAGGGGATGGGCTATGGCTACACCTTC

d_call: NA
clone_size: NA
j_call: TRBJ2-5
v_call: TRBV11-3
cdr3_aa: CASSLEGQETQYF
cdr3_nt: TGTGCCAGCAGCTTAGAGGGACAAGAGACCCAGTACTTC

d_call: TRBD2
clone_size: NA
j_call: TRBJ2-5
v_call: TRBV27
cdr3_aa: CASSEGGDWETQYF
cdr3_nt: TGTGCCAGCAGCGAGGGAGGGGACTGGGAGACCCAGTACTTC

d_call: NA
clone_size: NA
j_call: TRBJ2-2
v_call: TRBV6-4
cdr3_aa: CASRTQGNTGELFF
cdr3_nt: TGTGCCAGCAGAACACAGGGGAACACCGGGGAGCTGTTTTTT

d_call: NA
clone_size: NA
j_call: TRBJ1-1
v_call: TRBV14
cdr3_aa: CASSQVGGTEAFF
cdr3_nt: TGTGCCAGCAGCCAAGTGGGTGGGACTGAAGCTTTCTTT

d_call: NA
clone_size: NA
j_call: TRBJ2-5
v_call: TRBV4-1
cdr3_aa: CASSLMSRGQETQYF
cdr3_nt: TGCGCCAGCAGCCTCATGAGTCGGGGGCAAGAGACCCAGTACTTC

d_call: NA
clone_size: NA
j_call: TRBJ1-6
v_call: TRBV10-2
cdr3_aa: CASRAGGVQGNSPLHF
cdr3_nt: TGCGCCAGCAGAGCCGGAGGCGTCCAGGGAAATTCACCCCTCCACTTT

d_call: NA
clone_size: NA
j_call: TRBJ2-4
v_call: TRBV7-9
cdr3_aa: CASSLDRGFPKNIQYF
cdr3_nt: TGTGCCAGCAGCTTGGACAGAGGATTTCCCAAAAACATTCAGTACTTC

d_call: NA
clone_size: once
j_call: TRBJ1-2
v_call: TRBV5-8
cdr3_aa: CASSFGLYGYTF
cdr3_nt: TGTGCCAGCAGCTTCGGCCTCTATGGCTACACCTTC

d_call: TRBD1
clone_size: NA
j_call: TRBJ2-1
v_call: TRBV12-5
cdr3_aa: CASGLTGGNEQFF
cdr3_nt: TGTGCTAGTGGTCTCACAGGGGGCAATGAGCAGTTCTTC

d_call: TRBD2
clone_size: NA
j_call: TRBJ2-7
v_call: TRBV7-9
cdr3_aa: CASSLRLAGNYEQYF
cdr3_nt: TGTGCCAGCAGCTTGAGACTAGCGGGAAACTACGAGCAGTACTTC